Listed below are T cell receptor beta chains from one sample, sequenced in a study of shared clonotypes between healthy human individuals. Assay used: immunoSEQ multiplex PCR; TCRdb lists only in-frame clones, some missing. This table has approximately 1.1 million clones, about 84% appearing once. Input material: memory CD4+ T cells from PBMCs. All receptors derive from a young man in good health. Some clones in this sample may be carry-over from other donors' samples. CDR3s leave out the opening cysteine and the closing phenylalanine or tryptophan. Clone size is not always given. Where it is, it says once, few, many or a class for expanded clones.

j_call	v_call	clone_size	cdr3_aa
TRBJ2-1	TRBV6-6	.	ASSYGGSSYNEQF
TRBJ2-2	TRBV18	once	ASSPPVNTGELF
TRBJ1-5	TRBV2	.	ASTIRGDPQH
TRBJ2-5	TRBV2	.	ASSELLAGIKSETQY
TRBJ1-5	TRBV5-1	.	ASSLGVASNQPQH
TRBJ2-3	TRBV5-1	.	ASIRDSHTDTQY
TRBJ2-7	TRBV5-8	.	ASSLASSGSEQY
TRBJ2-7	TRBV28	.	ASSLRKGAQY
TRBJ1-2	TRBV18	.	ASSPPARHNYGYT
TRBJ2-2	TRBV7-2	few	ASSSERIAGGTGELF
TRBJ2-4	TRBV18	.	ASSPLTGAKNIQY
TRBJ1-5	TRBV15	.	ATSRDQIAYQPQH
TRBJ2-2	TRBV5-1	.	ASSWDRNTGELF
TRBJ1-2	TRBV5-6	.	ASSSYLGYGYT
TRBJ1-1	TRBV6-1	.	ASTSGQGAGTEAF
TRBJ2-1	TRBV6-1	once	ASSEADLSNEQF
TRBJ2-7	TRBV6-5	few	ARTGMLTYEQY
TRBJ1-4	TRBV4-2	.	ASSQSNEKLF
TRBJ2-3	TRBV5-1	.	ASSSPDRGTDTQY
TRBJ2-1	TRBV28	.	ASSRPLLYEQF
TRBJ2-7	TRBV5-1	.	ASSLVTSGSYEQY
TRBJ2-1	TRBV11-2	.	ASSLDLTSGIQNEQF
TRBJ1-5	TRBV11-2	.	ASSLGPGGNQPQH
TRBJ2-3	TRBV28	.	ASSLWLSRDRSRASTDTQY
TRBJ2-3	TRBV4-3	.	ASSQDPRTFTDTQY
TRBJ2-3	TRBV4-3	.	ASSLQLAVGDTQY
TRBJ2-7	TRBV4-3	.	ASSQVYPGVYEQY
TRBJ2-7	TRBV5-8	.	ASSLGDRGSNEQY
TRBJ2-5	TRBV7-2	.	ASSFASPERYMEETQY
TRBJ2-7	TRBV6-6	.	ASKDPPLIYEQY
TRBJ2-7	TRBV7-8	.	ASSFLAGSEQY
TRBJ2-1	TRBV7-2	.	ASSPGGWTSGYNEQF
TRBJ2-7	TRBV11-2	once	ASSQTLNLRQY
TRBJ2-3	TRBV9	.	ASSVGGTDTQY
TRBJ1-3	TRBV11-2	.	ASSLGTGFSGNTIY
TRBJ1-5	TRBV4-2	.	ASSETMARGNQPQH
TRBJ1-4	TRBV2	.	ASRPDVEKLF
TRBJ1-1	TRBV19	.	ASSIVRNTEAF
TRBJ1-4	TRBV18	few	ASSPRGNEKLF
TRBJ2-7	TRBV4-1	few	ASSQGQGNYEQY
TRBJ1-3	TRBV5-1	.	ASSVNQGTGNTIY
TRBJ1-1	TRBV2	few	ASSHRKTEAF
TRBJ1-5	TRBV6-6	.	ASSYEFESNQPQH